These 7 T cell receptor beta chains were all obtained from the same sample, sequenced in a study of cytomegalovirus exposure and HLA in healthy donors. Vbeta (60) and Jbeta (13) primers were used in the PCR. TCRdb keeps only in-frame clones here, not all; method: immunoSEQ multiplex PCR. The top ten clones hold approximately 1.5% of a sample with 130,000 or so clones, 60% to 80% of them seen once. Sequencing used PBMCs. The receptors here all came from a female donor in good health and CMV-seronegative.

V usage is TRBV4-2 and J usage is TRBJ1-2; D gene unclear. CDR3 length: 15 residues. V lost 0 bases and J lost 3, with 11 bases in between. Germline CDR1 LGHNA, CDR2 YNFKEQ. In nucleotides, the CDR3 is TGTGCCAGCAGCCAAGATGTGGGCGCCGACTATGGCTACACCTTC. Protein sequence: CASSQDVGADYGYTF.

The chain combines TRBV14 with TRBJ2-1; the match to TRBD2 covers 9 bases. CDR1 is SGHDN, CDR2 FVKESK, per germline. V dropped 0 bases and J dropped 9; count of bases not matched to a gene: 6. This CDR3 has 15 residues. The CDR3 region has the DNA TGTGCCAGCAGCCAAGATGCTAGCGGGAACCGTGAGCAGTTCTTC. It yields the protein CASSQDASGNREQFF.

This chain connects TRBV5-4 to TRBJ2-7; 7 positions agree with TRBD2. The germline V gene encodes CDR1 SGHNT and CDR2 YYREEE (reference sequence). The CDR3 is made up of 13 amino acids. The V gene end was trimmed by 9 bases and the J gene end by 3 bases; junction bases not matched to a gene: 9. CDR3 DNA sequence: TGTGCCATCCCGAGAGGCGGGGGCTACGAGCAGTACTTC. Its protein product is CAIPRGGGYEQYF.

This clone was found once. This chain's CDR3 is CASSLDGQGRYEQYF. DNA of the CDR3: TGTGCCAGCAGCTTAGACGGACAGGGTCGTTACGAGCAGTACTTC. The gene calls are TRBV13 and TRBJ2-7; 8 bases fit TRBD1. The CDR3 runs to 15 residues. CDR1 is PRHDT, CDR2 FYEKMQ, per germline (reference sequence). V was clipped by 1 base and J by 4 bases; unmatched bases: 6. The full variable domain, its missing parts supplied by reference TRBV13 and TRBJ2-7, is AAGVIQSPRHLIKEKRETATLKCYPIPRHDTVYWYQQGPGQDPQFLISFYEKMQSDKGSIPDRFSAQQFSDYHSELNMSSLELGDSALYFCASSLDGQGRYEQYFGPGTRLTVT.

The chain employs TRBV11-2 and TRBJ2-7, with 7 positions matching TRBD1. The CDR3 length is 15 residues. Per the germline V gene, CDR1 is SGHAT and CDR2 is FQNNGV. With 0 bases clipped from V and 3 bases from J, the junction kept 5 bases outside the gene matches. CDR3 region: CASSLEGTASYEQYF. As DNA, the CDR3 is TGTGCCAGCAGCTTAGAGGGGACAGCGAGCTACGAGCAGTACTTC.

The rearrangement links TRBV6-4 to TRBJ2-2; TRBD2 agrees at 12 bases. The CDR3 has 17 amino acids. Germline V gene data show CDR1 as MRHNA and CDR2 as SNTAGT. The ends lost 3 bases at V and 0 bases at J; junction bases unmatched: 2. For the CDR3, the DNA is TGTGCCAGCAGTGAACTAGCGGGGGGCTCGAACACCGGGGAGCTGTTTTTT. This translates into CASSELAGGSNTGELFF.

This clone was counted only a few times. The chain joins TRBV7-9 to TRBJ2-7, with 11 bases identical to TRBD2. Germline values: CDR1 SEHNR, CDR2 FQNEAQ (reference sequence). V trimming: 6 bases; J trimming: 4 bases; junction bases outside the gene matches: 8. This CDR3 has 15 amino acids. The CDR3 DNA is TGTGCCAGCAGTCCCCGGGCTAGCGGGGGGTACGAGCAGTACTTC. Translated: CASSPRASGGYEQYF.